The sequence of this TCR beta chain was determined in a study of blood T cell repertoires in COVID-19. This CDR3 has 14 residues. V trimming: 4 bases; J trimming: 7 bases; junction bases outside the gene matches: 6. Germline CDR1 is SGHRS and CDR2 is YFSETQ. Authors' processing steps: Estimation of nucleated cell counts relied on the amplification of reference gene primers. Clones were read by immunoSEQ multiplex PCR, and TCRdb kept only the in-frame ones, dropping some. The D gene and trimming were derived from the DNA, and the V and J assignments and clone size from that table. The sample yields tens of thousands of clones, more than 75% seen once.

This chain links TRBV5-1 with TRBJ2-7, with 12 bases fitting TRBD1. This clonotype was sampled from a human donor in a cohort sampled during active COVID-19. Material for sequencing was peripheral blood. The CDR3 coding sequence is TGCGCCAGCAGCCGGGGACAGGGGGCGGAAGAGCAGTACTTC. Translated: CASSRGQGAEEQYF.